The entry below describes one T cell receptor beta chain. This CDR3 contains 13 residues. Germline CDR1 reads GTSNPN; CDR2 reads SVGIG (reference sequence). Trimming cost V 5 bases and J 8 bases; bases outside gene matches: 9. This entry comes from a study of T cell clonotyping in hematopoietic cell transplantation. About the study: Pretransplant recipient samples were taken after cytoreduction.

This table comes from immunoSEQ multiplex PCR, and its TCRdb copy is limited to in-frame clones, with some not included. The sample lists 27,000 or so clones, about 70% occurring once. Described time point: recipient sample about 28 days before transplant, after cytoreduction. This specimen was peripheral blood mononuclear cells, taken before stem cell transplant. The chain employs TRBV30 and TRBJ2-1; 7 bases map to TRBD1. The receptor was derived from a man aged 50 to 59 with myelodysplastic syndrome. Some clones in this sample may be carry-over from other donors' samples. This chain's CDR3 is CAWCRQGLDEQFF. CDR3 DNA sequence: TGTGCCTGGTGCAGACAGGGTTTGGATGAGCAGTTCTTC.